The TCR beta chain described here comes from a study of regulatory T cells in long-lasting Graves disease. Study-level points and caveats: Whereas new patients shared some 970 public clonotypes, persistent patients shared more, at approximately 2,500.

Sample time point: persistent/refractory GD, antithyroid drugs over 5 years with positive TRAb. PBMC RNA was the source of the TCR library. This clonotype was found many times. Its antigen is unknown. Arm-PCR of CDR3 regions and iRepertoire HTBI primers were used to build TCR beta libraries. TCRdb itself ran the multiplex PCR reads through MiXCR, one entry per CDR3 protein. The sample has almost 350,000 distinct CDR3 sequences, 15% to 20% seen once; the top ten hold just under 30%. The source material was peripheral blood mononuclear cells (PBMCs), sampled when the disease was refractory, from a patient treated with antithyroid drugs. This TCR derives from a female donor with Graves disease.

CDR3 DNA sequence: TGTGCCAGCAGCCTTGGGACAGGCGGGGAGTATGGCTACACCTTC. Translated: CASSLGTGGEYGYTF. V gene TRBV11-3 combines with J gene TRBJ1-2, with 8 bases identical to TRBD1. This CDR3 contains 15 residues. Germline loops: CDR1 SGHNT, CDR2 YENEEA. V was clipped by 5 bases and J by 5 bases; unmatched bases: 10.